The sequence of this TCR beta chain was determined in a study of radiation and T cells in renal cell carcinoma. Stated time point: blood 4 weeks post-SBRT, at nephrectomy. Treatment defined: 15 Gy SBRT to primary tumor, nephrectomy 4 weeks later. Nephrectomy followed 15 Gy stereotactic body radiation by 4 weeks. The CDR3 contains 13 residues. The V end was cut by 0 bases, the J end by 4 bases, with 7 bases between. The germline V gene has CDR1 SGDLS and CDR2 YYNGEE. Assay used: immunoSEQ multiplex PCR; TCRdb lists only in-frame clones, some missing. The table lists 150,000 to 200,000 clones, roughly nine tenths of them singletons.

The sample here was blood, taken from a patient whose treatment included radiotherapy and nephrectomy. The chain couples TRBV9 to TRBJ1-1, with D unresolved. This clonotype originated in a woman aged 45-65 years with renal cell carcinoma. The CDR3 loop reads CASSVVGSTEAFF. CDR3 sequence (DNA): TGTGCCAGCAGCGTAGTAGGGTCCACTGAAGCTTTCTTT.